The text below deals with one T cell receptor (beta chain). Its antigen is still unknown. No much larger clonotype is one base removed from it; base qualities were not supplied. CD8 naive samples were obtained by positive selection for CCR7 among CD45RO-negative cells, yielding a CD45RA+CCR7+ population from which TemRA cells were excluded. The donors were healthy, HIV-negative adults with no recently reported acute infections or vaccinations. All donors were Caucasian adults living in Nashville, Tennessee, USA. Blood was obtained by leukapheresis, after which PBMCs were separated by Ficoll-Histopaque density gradient centrifugation and cryopreserved in liquid nitrogen vapor phase. Analytical flow cytometry was used to check the purity and quantity of every magnetically sorted T cell population. Each sorted fraction had its genomic DNA isolated and then quantified by UV absorbance on a Nanodrop 2000c.

The sample comes from a study of shared clonotypes between healthy human individuals (dated by TCRdb to between 2020 and 2021). Background for the entire study: The cohort included a few men and a couple of women between 18 and 49 years of age. To increase sequencing depth and limit assay-specific biases, different laboratories used diverse techniques to prepare libraries and sequence TCR repertoires. Blood TCR repertoires of a handful of healthy adults were deeply sequenced to estimate repertoire size and the extent of clonotype sharing between individuals. Each donor's leukapheresis produced roughly between about 0.9 and 9.5 billion PBMCs. For each donor, CD4 naive and CD4 memory were each run on three plates, CD8 naive on two plates, and CD8 memory on one plate. Summary of the overall study and its limitations: Compared with non-shared clonotypes, clonotypes shared by all four sorted-subset donors had higher generation probabilities. Sampling was limited to blood, and TCR repertoires in tissue likely differ from TCR repertoires in blood. Sharing across four donors was observed for about 5% of naive CD4, over 3% of naive CD8, 2.3% of memory CD4, and about 0.4% of memory CD8 clonotypes. The small number of donors limited the genetic and exposure-history diversity represented. Even with the large sequencing depth, rarefaction of the sorted-subset datasets indicated that sequencing was incomplete. Pairwise subsampling indicated that sequencing depth was expected to affect the degree of clonotype sharing among donors. Estimated clonotype richness was generally larger for naive than for memory subsets.

Cut back by 4 bases and 5 bases, the V and J ends lie 15 bases apart. Reading from cysteine to phenylalanine, the CDR3 counts 14 amino acids. Kept here is only the CDR3 DNA, which spans 42 bases and is read in frame from base 1. CDR1 and CDR2 were assigned from the germline V gene (reference sequence) as MNHEY and SMNVEV. TCR CDR3 regions were amplified from genomic DNA by multiplex PCR using the deep immunoSEQ assay. Extracted genomic DNA from each cell subset was spread evenly across all wells of several immunoSEQ 96-well plates, with each plate serving as a replicate. For sorted subsets, roughly 190 ng of genomic DNA, equivalent to some 33,000 T cell genomes, went into each replicate PCR. Purified libraries were quantified with a Qubit 3.0 fluorometer, sized on a Bioanalyzer 2100, and re-quantified with the KAPA Library Quantification kit. Every immunoSEQ 96-well plate was sequenced on a dedicated single-read 150-cycle Illumina NextSeq 550 flow cell. The paper's processing steps were these. Because the immunoSEQ output included only junctional sequences and no quality scores, the filtering could not be the same as the filtering used for full-length reads. To assign V/J genes and CDR3, sequences were annotated against IMGT germline references using PyIR, a Python wrapper for IgBLAST v1.9. Reads were removed for weak V/J assignments (E-value above 1e-6), missing CDR3, stop codons, out-of-frame junctions, or ambiguous translated residues. A V3J clonotype was defined by an identical inferred V gene, J gene, and CDR3 amino acid sequence. The percentage overlap between two repertoires was calculated by dividing the number of shared unique clonotypes by the size of the smaller repertoire. Three approaches were used to assess repertoire richness: RTK rarefaction, the Chao1 estimator, and Recon v2.1 estimates of unobserved clonotypes. OLGA was used to compute generation probabilities for all TCRbeta clonotypes that the gDNA method yielded from a few donors. The table was pulled from immuneACCESS by TCRdb, which kept in-frame rearrangements only. Such tables lose some clones; where checked, under half of the loss comes from unresolved V genes, and the rest has no known cause. V and J calls and clone size are as listed in that table; D and trimming were resolved from the DNA. Here the sample has hundreds of thousands of clones; about 96% occur a single time. The ten largest clonotypes hold roughly 0.1% of the sample.

Material: naive CD8+ T cells sorted from blood. Sample cell subset or site, as interpreted from the label and publication: CD45RA+CCR7+. The chain links TRBV27 with TRBJ2-7; TRBD1 is perhaps the D gene, given 6 matching bases. The sequence was obtained from a woman between 25 and 40 years old in good health. The CDR3 is CASSSAGVVHEQYF. The bases are TGTGCCAGCAGTTCCGCAGGGGTCGTCCACGAGCAGTACTTC.